The 20 T cell receptor beta chains in this list originate from one sample, sequenced in a study of blood T cell repertoires in COVID-19 (dated by TCRdb to about 2020). The library was generated by the immunoSEQ multiplex PCR assay. Drawn from immuneACCESS, this table holds only the in-frame rearrangements with V and J called that TCRdb kept. Clones are partly lost; checked studies trace under half to an unresolved V gene and leave the rest unexplained. This sample holds about 100,000 clones; approximately 93% were observed only once. In total, the top ten clones hold approximately 2.2% of the sample. Sample: peripheral blood. These receptors came from a man between 50 and 59 years old with active COVID-19.

This clone appeared a single time. This chain joins TRBV5-5 and TRBJ2-7; 10 bases agree with TRBD2. Germline CDR1 and CDR2: SGHKS and YYEKEE (reference sequence). The V and J ends lost 4 bases and 6 bases, in that order; junction bases with no gene match: 19. The CDR3 has 18 residues. Written as DNA, the CDR3 is TGTGCCAGCAGCCCGCGCTCCCGGAATCCGGGACTAGCGACCGAGCAGTACGTC. It yields the protein CASSPRSRNPGLATEQYV.

The chain employs TRBV10-1 and TRBJ2-3; 9 positions match TRBD2. Germline CDR1 is WNHNN and CDR2 is SYGVQD (reference sequence). There are 16 residues in the CDR3. V gave up 0 bases and J gave up 0 bases; unmatched junction bases: 1. CDR3 protein: CASSESSGSSTDTQYF. CDR3 DNA: TGCGCCAGCAGTGAGTCTAGCGGGAGTAGCACAGATACGCAGTATTTT.

V is TRBV7-2 and J is TRBJ2-3; D is unclear. V lost 1 base, J lost 4 bases, and 18 bases lay in between. The CDR3 is 17 residues long. Looked up from germline, CDR1 is SGHTA and CDR2 is FQGNSA. This CDR3 reads CASSLVVRPGRPDTQYF. CDR3 bases: TGTGCCAGCAGCTTAGTAGTCCGTCCCGGTCGCCCAGATACGCAGTATTTT.

In this sample, this clone turned up a few times. The chain uses TRBV7-6 and TRBJ2-1; 7 bases agree with TRBD2. V lost 1 base, J lost 0 bases, and 3 bases stayed unmatched. Germline V gene data show CDR1 as SGHVS and CDR2 as FNYEAQ. The CDR3 loop spans 16 amino acids. This CDR3 is CASSLVGGGSYNEQFF. In DNA, the CDR3 is TGTGCCAGCAGCTTAGTAGGCGGGGGCTCCTACAATGAGCAGTTCTTC.

The J gene is TRBJ2-5, the V gene TRBV30; TRBD1 might be the D (5 bases). Trimming shortened V by 1 base and J by 7 bases, and 19 bases separated the two germline ends. Germline CDR1 GTSNPN, CDR2 SVGIG (reference sequence). CDR3 length equals 15 residues. The CDR3 spells CAWSAQGSALATQYF. In DNA, the CDR3 is TGTGCCTGGAGTGCCCAGGGATCGGCTTTAGCGACCCAGTACTTC.

This clone was observed a handful of times. The chain employs TRBV29-1 and TRBJ2-2, with D perhaps matching TRBD1 (6 bases). V was shortened by 6 bases and J by 1 base, with 9 bases between the two germline ends. The germline CDR1 and CDR2 sequences are SQVTM and ANQGSEA. The CDR3 sequence is 13 residues long. CDR3 coding DNA: TGCAGCGTCGGACAGTTGAACACCGGGGAGCTGTTTTTT. Encoded protein: CSVGQLNTGELFF.

The chain recombines TRBV18 with TRBJ1-2; no firm D call. V lost 3 bases and J lost 3, with 8 bases in between. There are 13 residues in the CDR3. Germline lookup yields CDR1 KGHSH and CDR2 LQKENI. CDR3 bases: TGTGCCAGCTCACCTTCAGCGTACTATGGCTACACCTTC. Its translation: CASSPSAYYGYTF.

This clone appeared a few times. V and J are TRBV29-1 and TRBJ1-2; D possibly corresponds to TRBD1 (5 bases). V was pared by 3 bases and J by 7 bases, with 9 bases between. The CDR3 runs to 11 residues. Germline V gene data show CDR1 as SQVTM and CDR2 as ANQGSEA. Here the CDR3 DNA reads TGCAGCGTTGACAAGGGGCTTGGCTACACCTTC. Translation gives CSVDKGLGYTF.

In its sample, this clone was seen a few times. The CDR3 loop reads CASSFSVRSGANVLTF. The CDR3 nucleotides read TGTGCCAGCAGCTTTTCGGTCCGCTCTGGGGCCAACGTCCTGACTTTC. The V call is TRBV5-4, the J call TRBJ2-6; the D is unclear. Germline CDR1 SGHNT, CDR2 YYREEE (reference sequence). The CDR3 contains 16 residues. Trimming removed 2 bases at V and 0 bases at J, with 9 bases between.

The J gene is TRBJ1-2, the V gene TRBV3-1 (or the pseudogene TRBV3-2); 8 nucleotides agree with TRBD1. Per the germline V gene, CDR1 is LGHDT and CDR2 is YNNKEL (reference sequence). The CDR3 contains 15 residues. J lost 0 bases, V lost 6 bases, and 6 bases had no gene match. CDR3 sequence reads: CASRRQGMTNYGYTF. The DNA for the CDR3 is TGTGCCAGCAGACGACAGGGGATGACTAACTATGGCTACACCTTC.

The genes are TRBV6-1 and TRBJ2-1, with D maybe TRBD2 (6 bases). Germline CDR1 is MNHNS and CDR2 is SASEGT. This CDR3 spans 14 amino acids. The V gene lost 6 bases and the J gene lost 4 bases, with 13 bases spanning the gap. Here the CDR3 reads CASSGTSNYNEQFF. Here the CDR3 DNA reads TGTGCCAGCAGCGGGACTTCGAATTACAATGAGCAGTTCTTC.

This chain links TRBV9 with TRBJ2-5; 9 bases are shared with TRBD1. Losses at the gene ends were 2 bases for V and 4 bases for J; bases not matched to a gene: 6. Looked up from germline, CDR1 is SGDLS and CDR2 is YYNGEE. This CDR3 contains 15 residues. This chain's CDR3 is CASSVGQGSGETQYF. In DNA form, the CDR3 reads TGTGCCAGCAGCGTGGGACAGGGTTCAGGAGAGACCCAGTACTTC.

The gene calls are TRBV5-1 and TRBJ1-3; weak D call: TRBD1 (5 bases). CDR1 and CDR2 (germline): SGHRS, YFSETQ. The ends were cut back, 7 bases at V and 1 base at J, with 6 bases in the middle. There are 12 residues in the CDR3. CDR3 sequence: CASAGSGNTIYF. The CDR3 DNA follows: TGCGCCAGCGCAGGGTCTGGAAACACCATATATTTT.

The rearrangement uses TRBV30 and TRBJ2-2; 10 bases agree with TRBD2. V shed 0 bases and J 4 bases; nucleotides not matched to a gene: 17. Germline loops: CDR1 GTSNPN, CDR2 SVGIG (reference sequence). This CDR3 is 20 amino acids long. The CDR3 sequence is CAWSVPLAGAAFRLTGELFF. DNA of the CDR3: TGTGCCTGGAGTGTACCGCTAGCGGGAGCGGCGTTCCGGCTCACCGGGGAGCTGTTTTTT.

The rearrangement links TRBV4-1 to TRBJ2-6, with a tentative D call TRBD2 (6 bases). CDR3 length: 18 amino acids. From germline, CDR1 is MGHRA and CDR2 YSYEKL. Trimming removed 1 base at V and 4 bases at J, with 17 bases between. CDR3 protein: CASSQGRGLPSGANVLTF. The DNA of the CDR3 is TGCGCCAGCAGCCAAGGACGGGGACTCCCGTCGGGGGCCAACGTCCTGACTTTC.

The chain has TRBV5-1 and TRBJ2-7, with D uncertain. The V end lost 0 bases, the J end lost 2 bases, and 9 bases lay between the germline ends. The germline gives CDR1 SGHRS, CDR2 YFSETQ. This CDR3 comprises 14 residues. The CDR3 is CASSLGAGTYEQYV. DNA for the CDR3: TGCGCCAGCAGCTTGGGAGCAGGCACCTACGAGCAGTACGTC.

The chain uses TRBV21-1 and TRBJ1-5; the table gives TRBD1 as D, unverified against the DNA. TRBV21-1 is labeled a pseudogene. This CDR3 has 16 residues. For the CDR3, the DNA is TGTGCCAGCAGCAATAGTAGGCGGGACAGTTATCAGCCCCAGCATTTT. As protein: CASSNSRRDSYQPQHF.

The chain employs TRBV5-1 and TRBJ2-7, with 9 positions matching TRBD1. The CDR3 runs to 15 residues. Unmatched junction bases numbered 12, after V lost 6 bases and J lost 5 bases. CDR1 is SGHRS and CDR2 is YFSETQ in the germline V gene. This CDR3 reads CASNTETGGGNEQYV. The CDR3 DNA follows: TGCGCCAGCAACACCGAGACAGGGGGAGGTAACGAGCAGTACGTC.

The chain has TRBV10-2 and TRBJ2-1, with no clear D. The germline gives CDR1 WSHSY, CDR2 SAAADI. The V gene lost 2 bases and the J gene lost 3 bases, with 5 bases spanning the gap. The CDR3 runs 13 residues. Here the CDR3 DNA reads TGCGCCAGCAGTGAGCCGGTCTACAATGAGCAGTTCTTC. Amino acid sequence: CASSEPVYNEQFF.

V and J are TRBV2 and TRBJ1-2; D is possibly TRBD1 (6 bases). CDR1 and CDR2 from the germline V gene are SNHLY and FYNNEI. V was clipped by 6 bases and J by 0 bases, with 11 bases between them. The CDR3 consists of 14 residues. The CDR3 protein is CASRPDSSNYGYTF. In DNA, the CDR3 is TGTGCCAGCAGACCGGACAGCTCTAACTATGGCTACACCTTC.